The entry below describes one T cell receptor beta chain. This specimen comes from a study of blood T cell repertoires in COVID-19. The assay was immunoSEQ multiplex PCR, and TCRdb's table has in-frame clones only and misses some. The sample lists approximately 62,000 clones, over 75% occurring once. The CDR3 is 15 amino acids. Trimming at V came to 3 bases and at J to 5 bases, leaving 4 bases not matched to a gene. Germline CDR1 MGHRA, CDR2 YSYEKL. This chain connects TRBV4-1 to TRBJ2-2, with 9 bases identical to TRBD1. Sequenced material: peripheral blood. The clonotype originates from a man older than 75 with acute or convalescent COVID-19. This chain's CDR3 is CASSHPGQGTGELFF. The CDR3 coding sequence is TGCGCCAGCAGCCATCCGGGACAGGGTACCGGGGAGCTGTTTTTT.